This T cell receptor (beta chain) was sequenced during a study of cytomegalovirus exposure and HLA in healthy donors. The CDR3 has 11 amino acids. The ends were cut back, 5 bases at V and 5 bases at J, with 7 bases in the middle. CDR1 is SGHRS, CDR2 YFSETQ, per germline. The PCR ran on 60 Vbeta and 13 Jbeta primers. Measured with immunoSEQ multiplex PCR; TCRdb has only the in-frame clones, and not every one. The data show fewer than 40,000 clones, with 65% to 75% seen just once and 20% to 25% held by the top ten. Material for sequencing was PBMCs. The TCR sequence derives from a middle-aged man in good health and CMV-seropositive. The chain carries TRBV5-1 and TRBJ2-5, with no clear D. The DNA for the CDR3 is TGCGCCAGCAGGGCGGAGGAGACCCAGTACTTC. It specifies CASRAEETQYF.